The sequence of this T cell receptor (beta chain) was determined in a study of T cell changes during pregnancy in multiple sclerosis (dated by TCRdb to the late 2010s). As for the study more broadly: The study examined how the T cell repertoire changed over the course of pregnancy in women with multiple sclerosis.

Library generation was performed with the immunoSEQ multiplex PCR assay. TCRdb obtained this table from immuneACCESS and retained in-frame rearrangements with V and J assigned. These tables miss some clones; where compared with another copy, unresolved V genes account for less than half of the shortfall, and the remainder is unexplained. Across this sample there are fewer than 70,000 clones, with roughly 92% seen only once. Just over 3% of the sample rests with the top ten. Regarding this clone: The antigen it binds to is not known. No base quality information exists; no much larger clone differs at one position.

Reading from cysteine to phenylalanine, the CDR3 counts 13 amino acids. CDR3 DNA is the only sequence kept; it has 39 bases, read in frame from the first base. V lost 5 bases and J lost 6 bases; the stretch between them is 10 bases long. CDR1 is given as ENHRY and CDR2 as SYGVKD, both from the germline V gene. Recombination joined TRBV10-3 with TRBJ2-2, with TRBD1 as a weak D call on 6 bases. The TCR sequence derives from a female donor in good health, enrolled as a control in a pregnancy study. This material consisted of CD8+ T cells from peripheral blood mononuclear cells, taken in the third trimester of pregnancy. In nucleotide form, the sequence is TGTGCCATCAGTATGGGGGCAGCCGGGGAGCTGTTTTTT. This codes for CAISMGAAGELFF.